This T cell receptor beta chain was recovered during a study of cytomegalovirus exposure and HLA in healthy donors. The CDR3 has 16 amino acids. V was clipped by 4 bases and J by 0 bases, with 13 bases between them. The germline CDR1 and CDR2 sequences are PRHDT and FYEKMQ (reference sequence). 60 Vbeta and 13 Jbeta primers were used in PCR. Sequenced by immunoSEQ multiplex PCR; TCRdb stores in-frame clones only, minus some. The repertoire holds roughly 120,000 clones, with 76% as singletons. Whole-study results and caveats: Accounts indicate the classifier identified cytomegalovirus status with strong specificity and sensitivity.

In its sample, this clone was seen once. Its antigen is unknown. The chain carries TRBV13 and TRBJ1-3, with D unresolved. The clonotype comes from a man aged 50 to 59 in good health and CMV-seronegative. The sample taken for sequencing was PBMCs. CDR3 nucleotides: TGTGCCAGCAGCTCTCGGACCCGGGGCTCTGGAAACACCATATATTTT. Amino acids: CASSSRTRGSGNTIYF.